What follows is one TCR beta chain and its context. As originally analysed: The authors estimated nucleated cell counts from reference gene primer amplification. Produced via immunoSEQ multiplex PCR; TCRdb's table is partial and in-frame only. The V and J calls and the clone size are those of that table, but D and trimming were determined from the DNA. In the table there are just over 650,000 clones, over 80% of which are singletons. Germline V gene sequence: CDR1 SGHNT, CDR2 YYREEE (reference sequence). V was trimmed by 2 bases and J by 4 bases, leaving 15 bases between them. This CDR3 has 15 amino acids. The data were taken from a study of blood T cell repertoires in COVID-19.

The origin of this receptor is a woman in her late teens or twenties with acute or convalescent COVID-19. This rearrangement joins TRBV5-4 to TRBJ1-2; D perhaps matches TRBD1 (5 bases). The sample comprised peripheral blood. Here the CDR3 DNA reads TGTGCCAGCAGCTTAAAGGGGCCCACCCTCTATGGCTACACCTTC. Its protein is CASSLKGPTLYGYTF.